Below are 14 T cell receptor beta chains sequenced from a single sample in a study of cytomegalovirus exposure and HLA in healthy donors. PCR primers comprised 60 Vbeta and 13 Jbeta primers. Clones were read by immunoSEQ multiplex PCR, and TCRdb kept only the in-frame ones, dropping some. The sample has more than 80,000 clones, about two thirds seen once. What was sequenced was PBMCs. The source is a female donor in good health and CMV-seronegative.

The chain recombines TRBV14 with TRBJ1-6; the D gene is possibly TRBD1 (5 bases). The V end was cut by 0 bases, the J end by 7 bases, with 10 bases between. The CDR3 totals 15 residues. The germline V gene has CDR1 SGHDN and CDR2 FVKESK. CDR3 region: CASSQDKTVNSPLHF. CDR3 coding DNA: TGTGCCAGCAGCCAAGATAAGACAGTAAATTCACCCCTCCACTTT. The full variable domain, its missing parts supplied by reference TRBV14 and TRBJ1-6, is EAGVTQFPSHSVIEKGQTVTLRCDPISGHDNLYWYRRVMGKEIKFLLHFVKESKQDESGMPNNRFLAERTGGTYSTLKVQPAELEDSGVYFCASSQDKTVNSPLHFGNGTRLTVT.

The V gene is TRBV7-2, the J gene TRBJ2-3; 7 bases match TRBD2. CDR1 and CDR2 from the germline V gene are SGHTA and FQGNSA. V shed 3 bases, J shed 5 bases, and the junction held 8 bases outside the gene matches. The CDR3 totals 15 residues. The CDR3 region is CASSFLAGVIDTQYF. The CDR3 DNA reads as TGTGCCAGCAGCTTTCTCGCGGGAGTCATAGATACGCAGTATTTT.

This clone was seen a single time. This sequence joins TRBV6-5 and TRBJ2-3; 10 bases are a match to TRBD1. With 2 bases clipped from V and 4 bases from J, the junction kept 3 bases outside the gene matches. The germline V gene has CDR1 MNHEY and CDR2 SVGAGI. The CDR3 loop spans 15 amino acids. CDR3 loop: CASSYDRGRADTQYF. The CDR3 DNA is TGTGCCAGCAGTTACGACAGGGGGCGGGCAGATACGCAGTATTTT.

The rearrangement joins TRBV5-4 to TRBJ1-2, with 8 bases aligning to TRBD1. J lost 5 bases, V lost 0 bases, and 18 bases had no gene match. Germline values: CDR1 SGHNT, CDR2 YYREEE (reference sequence). The CDR3 length is 19 residues. As DNA, the CDR3 is TGTGCCAGCAGCTTGGGCTGGGTTGGATCGACAGGGGAAGGGTATGGCTACACCTTC. Protein sequence: CASSLGWVGSTGEGYGYTF.

The rearrangement links TRBV7-3 to TRBJ2-2, with unresolved D. The germline V and J ends were trimmed by 4 bases and 6 bases, with 18 bases remaining between them. Germline CDR1 is SGHTA and CDR2 is FQGTGA. The CDR3 sequence is 16 residues long. The DNA for the CDR3 is TGTGCCAGCAGCTCTTCAGCTATCCCTGGAGCCGGGGAGCTGTTTTTT. It translates to CASSSSAIPGAGELFF.

The rearrangement uses TRBV7-3 and TRBJ2-1; the match to TRBD2 covers 8 bases. Germline V lookup: CDR1 SGHTA, CDR2 FQGTGA. Unmatched junction bases numbered 9, after V lost 1 base and J lost 10 bases. This CDR3 has 15 amino acids. The CDR3 reads CASSLIAGGRREQFF. The CDR3 DNA follows: TGTGCCAGCAGCTTAATTGCGGGAGGACGGAGAGAGCAGTTCTTC.

The rearrangement uses TRBV7-2 and TRBJ1-5, with D perhaps matching TRBD1 (5 bases). The CDR3 has 15 residues. Trimming took 2 bases from V and 7 from J, leaving 15 bases between them. Germline V gene data show CDR1 as SGHTA and CDR2 as FQGNSA. DNA of the CDR3: TGTGCCAGCAGCTTATATGCGGACATGAGACAGCCCCAGCATTTT. Encoded protein: CASSLYADMRQPQHF.

As regards this clone: Additional DNA sequences in this sample encode the identical CDR3. The V gene is TRBV4-3, the J gene TRBJ2-5; a possible D gene is TRBD2 (6 bases). V lost 0 bases and J 5 bases, leaving 7 bases between the germline ends. CDR1 and CDR2 (germline): LGHNA, YSLEER. This CDR3 is built from 13 residues. CDR3: CASSQDAGETQYF. CDR3 nucleotide sequence: TGCGCCAGCAGCCAAGATGCGGGGGAGACCCAGTACTTC.

The chain recombines TRBV7-9 with TRBJ2-1; 7 bases fit TRBD2. V dropped 10 bases and J dropped 4; count of bases not matched to a gene: 10. CDR1 and CDR2 (germline): SEHNR, FQNEAQ (reference sequence). The CDR3 loop spans 14 amino acids. In DNA form, the CDR3 reads TGTGCCACCACGGGGGAGCGGGATTACAATGAGCAGTTCTTC. As protein: CATTGERDYNEQFF.

The chain employs TRBV28 and TRBJ2-3; 13 bases are a match to TRBD2. From germline, CDR1 is MDHEN and CDR2 SYDVKM. After removal of 4 bases from V and 4 bases from J, the junction contained 8 bases not matched to a gene. The CDR3 is 17 residues long. CDR3 DNA: TGTGCCAGCAGTTCCCTCGGACTAGCGGGAGAGCCAGATACGCAGTATTTT. As protein: CASSSLGLAGEPDTQYF. Supplemented by reference TRBV28 and TRBJ2-3, the full variable domain reads DVKVTQSSRYLVKRTGEKVFLECVQDMDHENMFWYRQDPGLGLRLIYFSYDVKMKEKGDIPEGYSVSREKKERFSLILESASTNQTSMYLCASSSLGLAGEPDTQYFGPGTRLTVL.

The chain is built from TRBV5-8 and TRBJ2-7; a possible D gene is TRBD1 (7 bases). The CDR3 runs 17 residues. The V gene's germline CDR1 is SGHTS and CDR2 YDEGEE. V gave up 4 bases and J gave up 3 bases, with 23 bases separating them. This CDR3 reads CASSPGVRAGGLYEQYF. CDR3 nucleotide sequence: TGTGCCAGCAGCCCGGGGGTTCGGGCAGGGGGGCTCTACGAGCAGTACTTC.

The chain recombines TRBV13 with TRBJ2-7; TRBD1 aligns across 7 bases. This CDR3 is 14 amino acids long. Trimming cost V 5 bases and J 0 bases; bases outside gene matches: 4. The germline CDR1 and CDR2 sequences are PRHDT and FYEKMQ (reference sequence). The CDR3 loop reads CASSLRDSSYEQYF. CDR3 in DNA: TGTGCCAGCAGCCTGAGGGACAGCTCCTACGAGCAGTACTTC.

This clone occurred a few times. The J gene is TRBJ2-7, the V gene TRBV7-2, with 14 bases matching TRBD2. Germline CDR1 reads SGHTA; CDR2 reads FQGNSA. The V and J ends lost 5 bases and 5 bases, in that order; junction bases with no gene match: 8. The CDR3 extends over 16 amino acids. For the CDR3, the DNA is TGTGCCAGCAGCCCCAGAGGGACTAGCGGGAGCCACGAGCAGTACTTC. This gives the protein CASSPRGTSGSHEQYF.

This clone is labeled medium-sized. The rearrangement joins TRBV4-1 to TRBJ2-1, with D possibly matching TRBD2 (5 bases). V shed 8 bases and J shed 10 bases, with 21 bases lying between them. CDR3 length: 14 residues. Germline-derived CDR1 and CDR2 are MGHRA and YSYEKL. This chain's CDR3 is CASFLNGEVGEQFF. Here the CDR3 DNA reads TGCGCCAGCTTCTTGAACGGGGAAGTCGGGGAGCAGTTCTTC.